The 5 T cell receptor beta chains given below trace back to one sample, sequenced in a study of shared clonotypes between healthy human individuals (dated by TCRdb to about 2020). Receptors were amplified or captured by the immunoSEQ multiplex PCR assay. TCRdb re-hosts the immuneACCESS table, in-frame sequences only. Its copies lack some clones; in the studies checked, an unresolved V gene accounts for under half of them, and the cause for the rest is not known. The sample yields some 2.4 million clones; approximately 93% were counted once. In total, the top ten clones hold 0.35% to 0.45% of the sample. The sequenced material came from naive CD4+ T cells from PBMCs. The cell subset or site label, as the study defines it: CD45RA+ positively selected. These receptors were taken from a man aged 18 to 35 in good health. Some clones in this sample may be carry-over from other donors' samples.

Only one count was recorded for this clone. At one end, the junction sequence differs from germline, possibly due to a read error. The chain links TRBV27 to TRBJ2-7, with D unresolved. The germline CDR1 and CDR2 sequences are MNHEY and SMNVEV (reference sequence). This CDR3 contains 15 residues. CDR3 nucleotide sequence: TGTGTCAGCAGTTTATCTGGATGGGCTTCCTACGAGCAGTACTTC. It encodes CVSSLSGWASYEQYF.

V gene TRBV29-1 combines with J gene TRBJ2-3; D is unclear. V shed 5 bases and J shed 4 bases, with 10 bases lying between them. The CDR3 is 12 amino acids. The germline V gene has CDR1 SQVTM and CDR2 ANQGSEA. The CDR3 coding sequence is TGCAGCGTTTGTTACGCCGCAGATACGCAGTATTTT. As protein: CSVCYAADTQYF.

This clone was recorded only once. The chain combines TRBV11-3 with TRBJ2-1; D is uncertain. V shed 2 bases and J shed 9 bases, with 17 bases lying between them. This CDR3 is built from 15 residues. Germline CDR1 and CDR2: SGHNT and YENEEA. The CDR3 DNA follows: TGTGCCAGCAGCTTATTCCCAACACCTCCCGGTGAGCAGTTCTTC. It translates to CASSLFPTPPGEQFF.

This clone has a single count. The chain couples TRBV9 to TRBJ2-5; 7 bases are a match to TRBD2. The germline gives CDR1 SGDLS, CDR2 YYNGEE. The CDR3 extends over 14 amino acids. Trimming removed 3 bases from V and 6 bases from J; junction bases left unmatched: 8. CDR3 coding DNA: TGTGCCAGCAGCGGCTTGGGGGGGAAGAAGACCCAGTACTTC. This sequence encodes CASSGLGGKKTQYF.

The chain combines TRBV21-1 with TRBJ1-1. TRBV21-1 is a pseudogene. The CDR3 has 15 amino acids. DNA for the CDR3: TGTGCCAGCAGCGAACGGGGTGAGCCGAACACTGAAGCTTTCTTT. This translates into CASSERGEPNTEAFF.